This T cell receptor beta chain derives from a study of blood T cell repertoires in COVID-19. The assay was immunoSEQ multiplex PCR, and TCRdb's table has in-frame clones only and misses some. The sample shows 200,000 to 300,000 clones, more than 65% of them seen only once. This clone occurred a few times. The sample was peripheral blood. This receptor was obtained from a man between 40 and 49 years old who had recovered from COVID-19.

This CDR3 reads CASSLLGVYGYTF. In DNA form, the CDR3 reads TGTGCCAGCAGTTTATTGGGAGTCTATGGCTACACCTTC. The rearrangement uses TRBV12-3 or TRBV12-4 and TRBJ1-2; D not certain. Trimming cost V 2 bases and J 4 bases, with 8 bases left between them. This CDR3 is 13 amino acids long.